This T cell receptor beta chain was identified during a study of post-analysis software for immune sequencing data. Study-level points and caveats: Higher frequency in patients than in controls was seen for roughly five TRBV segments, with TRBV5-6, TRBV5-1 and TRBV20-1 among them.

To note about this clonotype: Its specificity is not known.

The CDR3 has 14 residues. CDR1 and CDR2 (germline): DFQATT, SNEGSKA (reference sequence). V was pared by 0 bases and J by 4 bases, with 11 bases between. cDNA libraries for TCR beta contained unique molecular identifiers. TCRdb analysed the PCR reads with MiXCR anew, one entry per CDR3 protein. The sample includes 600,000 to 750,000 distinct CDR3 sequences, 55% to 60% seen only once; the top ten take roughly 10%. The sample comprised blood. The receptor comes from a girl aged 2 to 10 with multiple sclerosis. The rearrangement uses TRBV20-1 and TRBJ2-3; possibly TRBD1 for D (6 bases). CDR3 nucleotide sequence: TGCAGTGCTAGAGATAGGGGGAGCGCAGATACGCAGTATTTT. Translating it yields CSARDRGSADTQYF.